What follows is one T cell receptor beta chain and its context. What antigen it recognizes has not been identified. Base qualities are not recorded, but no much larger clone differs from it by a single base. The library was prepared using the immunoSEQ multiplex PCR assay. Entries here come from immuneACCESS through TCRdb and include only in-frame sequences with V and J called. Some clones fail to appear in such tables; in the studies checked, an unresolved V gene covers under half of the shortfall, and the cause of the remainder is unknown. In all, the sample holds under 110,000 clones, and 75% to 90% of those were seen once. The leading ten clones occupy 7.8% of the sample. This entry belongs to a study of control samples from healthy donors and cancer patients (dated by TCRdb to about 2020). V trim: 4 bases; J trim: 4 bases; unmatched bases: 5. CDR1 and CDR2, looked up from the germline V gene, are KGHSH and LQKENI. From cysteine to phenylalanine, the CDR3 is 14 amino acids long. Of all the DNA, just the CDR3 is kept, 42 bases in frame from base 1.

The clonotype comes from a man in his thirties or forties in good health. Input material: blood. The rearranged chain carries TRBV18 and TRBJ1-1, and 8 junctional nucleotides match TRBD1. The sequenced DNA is TGTGCCAGCTCACAAACAGGGGGGATCACTGAAGCTTTCTTT. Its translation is CASSQTGGITEAFF. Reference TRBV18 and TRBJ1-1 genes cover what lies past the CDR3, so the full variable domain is NAGVMQNPRHLVRRRGQEARLRCSPMKGHSHVYWYRQLPEEGLKFMVYLQKENIIDESGMPKERFSAEFPKEGPSILRIQQVVRGDSAAYFCASSQTGGITEAFFGQGTRLTVV.